This TCR beta chain is drawn from a study of cytotoxic CD8 clonotypes in ibrutinib-treated CLL. Turning to the study itself: Of a cohort that held some eleven relapsed/refractory and some 14 treatment-naive patients, around 17 were IGHV unmutated. After treatment lasting a median 12 months, range 6 to 36, response samples were collected.

Overall study findings and caveats: At the start, clonality exceeded age-matched healthy donors and followed circulating CD8+ T-cell counts. Treatment left the uncommon public clonotypes either contracted or stable in frequency.

To note about this clone: Its antigen is unknown.

Clones were read by immunoSEQ multiplex PCR, and TCRdb kept only the in-frame ones, dropping some. The sample contains approximately 330,000 clones, more than 65% of which appear only once. Per germline, CDR1 SGHTA and CDR2 FQGNSA. J was trimmed by 0 bases and V by 3 bases; bases with no gene match: 2. The CDR3 runs 15 residues. The source is a human donor with chronic lymphocytic leukemia. The V gene is TRBV7-2, the J gene TRBJ1-3; 7 bases match TRBD1. The specimen was PBMCs, collected before ibrutinib treatment. DNA for the CDR3: TGTGCCAGCAGCTTGGGACAGTACTCTGGAAACACCATATATTTT. Its protein product is CASSLGQYSGNTIYF.